This T cell receptor (beta chain) was documented in a study of blood T cell repertoires in COVID-19. At the level of the study: Sources were T cells, B-cell-depleted T cells, or PBMCs; the material itself was cDNA or gDNA.

Deletions cut 5 bases from V and 0 bases from J, with 12 bases between. The CDR3 is 15 residues long. Germline loops: CDR1 MNHNY, CDR2 SVGAGI (reference sequence). Study processing details: For nucleated cells, counts were estimated from reference gene primer amplification. Clones were sequenced by immunoSEQ multiplex PCR, and TCRdb holds only the in-frame ones, with some missing. The V and J calls and clone size were taken over from that table, and D and trimming were inferred from the DNA. The sample has roughly 200,000 clones; 90% are singletons. The sequence derives from a man in his fifties with acute or convalescent COVID-19. Sequenced input: peripheral blood. The rearrangement links TRBV6-6 to TRBJ2-3; TRBD1 might be the D (5 bases). The CDR3 is CASSGQGASTDTQYF. The CDR3 region has the DNA TGTGCCAGCAGTGGACAAGGGGCTAGCACAGATACGCAGTATTTT.